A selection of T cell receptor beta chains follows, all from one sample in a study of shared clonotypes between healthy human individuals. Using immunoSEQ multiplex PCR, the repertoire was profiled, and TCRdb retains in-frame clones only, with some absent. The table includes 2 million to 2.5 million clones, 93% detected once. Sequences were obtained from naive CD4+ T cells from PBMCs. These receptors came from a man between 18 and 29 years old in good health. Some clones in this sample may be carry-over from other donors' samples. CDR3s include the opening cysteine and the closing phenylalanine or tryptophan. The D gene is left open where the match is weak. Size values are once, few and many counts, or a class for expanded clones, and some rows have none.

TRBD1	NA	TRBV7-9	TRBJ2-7	CASSFSRDRAPYEQYF	TGTGCCAGCAGCTTCAGCCGGGACAGGGCCCCCTACGAGCAGTACTTC
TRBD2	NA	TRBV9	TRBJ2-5	CASSTSSGDYQETQYF	TGTGCCAGCAGCACTTCTAGCGGGGACTACCAAGAGACCCAGTACTTC
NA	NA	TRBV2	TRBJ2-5	CASRRQETQYF	TGTGCCAGCAGGAGACAAGAGACCCAGTACTTC
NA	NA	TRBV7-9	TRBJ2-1	CASSLGVGWNNEQFF	TGTGCCAGCAGCCTAGGGGTAGGGTGGAACAATGAGCAGTTCTTC
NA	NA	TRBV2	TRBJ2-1	CASTLSGLSNNEQFF	TGTGCCAGCACCCTCTCGGGGCTCTCTAACAATGAGCAGTTCTTC
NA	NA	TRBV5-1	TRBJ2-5	CASTFARVEETQYF	TGCGCCAGTACCTTCGCCCGGGTAGAAGAGACCCAGTACTTC
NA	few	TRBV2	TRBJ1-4	CASTQMTRGEKLFF	TGTGCCAGCACTCAGATGACCAGGGGTGAAAAACTGTTTTTT
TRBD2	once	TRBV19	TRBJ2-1	CASSTAPGLAGGNEQFF	TGTGCCAGTAGTACCGCCCCGGGACTAGCGGGGGGGAATGAGCAGTTCTTC
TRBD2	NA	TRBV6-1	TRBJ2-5	CASSDRLAGAGATQYF	TGTGCCAGCAGTGACAGACTAGCGGGAGCAGGGGCGACCCAGTACTTC
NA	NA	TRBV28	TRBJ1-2	CASSLLDRRDYGYTF	TGTGCCAGCAGTTTGCTCGACAGGAGGGACTATGGCTACACCTTC
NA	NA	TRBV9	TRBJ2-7	CASSPRGAGAGYEQYF	TGTGCCAGCAGCCCCCGGGGGGCGGGAGCGGGCTACGAGCAGTACTTC
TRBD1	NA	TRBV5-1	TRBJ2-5	CASSLEGQGRETQYF	TGCGCCAGCAGCTTGGAGGGACAGGGACGGGAGACCCAGTACTTC
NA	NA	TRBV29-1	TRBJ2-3	CSVEVGAVDTQYF	TGCAGCGTTGAGGTGGGGGCCGTAGATACGCAGTATTTT
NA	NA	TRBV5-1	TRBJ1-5	CASSLGVDNQPQHF	TGCGCCAGCAGCTTGGGGGTGGACAATCAGCCCCAGCATTTT
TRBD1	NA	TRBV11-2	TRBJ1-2	CASSQGQGYYGYTF	TGTGCCAGCAGCCAGGGACAGGGTTACTATGGCTACACCTTC
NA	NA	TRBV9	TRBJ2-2	CASSGVHGGELFF	TGTGCCAGCAGCGGGGTCCATGGCGGGGAGCTGTTTTTT
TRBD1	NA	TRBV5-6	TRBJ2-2	CASSLVAGGPGELFF	TGTGCCAGCAGCTTGGTGGCAGGGGGCCCCGGGGAGCTGTTTTTT
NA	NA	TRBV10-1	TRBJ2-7	CASSEKRLASSYEQYF	TGCGCCAGCAGTGAGAAGAGGCTAGCGAGCTCCTACGAGCAGTACTTC
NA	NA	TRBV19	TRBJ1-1	CASSFRSEAFF	TGTGCCAGTAGTTTCCGGAGTGAAGCTTTCTTT
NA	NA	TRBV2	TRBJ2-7	CASSGARAGRNEQYF	TGTGCCAGCAGTGGGGCTCGGGCAGGTAGGAACGAGCAGTACTTC
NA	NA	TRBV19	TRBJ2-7	CASSTQGVNYEQYF	TGTGCCAGTAGTACACAGGGCGTTAACTACGAGCAGTACTTC
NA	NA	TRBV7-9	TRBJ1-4	CASSLEKLFF	TGTGCCAGCAGCTTGGAAAAACTGTTTTTT
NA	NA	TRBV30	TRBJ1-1	CAWWDKNTEAFF	TGTGCCTGGTGGGACAAGAACACTGAAGCTTTCTTT
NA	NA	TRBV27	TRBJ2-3	CASWLGEGAPTDTQYF	TGTGCCAGCTGGTTAGGGGAGGGGGCGCCGACAGATACGCAGTATTTT
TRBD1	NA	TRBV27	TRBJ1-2	CASSSLFGDSYGYTF	TGTGCCAGCAGTTCCCTCTTCGGGGACAGCTATGGCTACACCTTC
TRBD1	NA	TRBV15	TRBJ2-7	CATSRDRASYEQYF	TGTGCCACCAGCCGAGACAGGGCCTCCTACGAGCAGTACTTC
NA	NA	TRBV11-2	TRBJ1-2	CASSLTGLDYGYTF	TGTGCCAGCAGCTTAACGGGCTTAGACTATGGCTACACCTTC
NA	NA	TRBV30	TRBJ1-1	CACDRSMNTEAFF	TGTGCCTGCGACAGGTCTATGAACACTGAAGCTTTCTTT
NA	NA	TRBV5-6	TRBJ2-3	CASSRTGGGYPDTQYF	TGTGCCAGCAGCAGGACGGGAGGGGGCTACCCAGATACGCAGTATTTT
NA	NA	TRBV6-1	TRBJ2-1	CASAVVGSYNEQFF	TGTGCCAGCGCCGTAGTGGGCTCCTACAATGAGCAGTTCTTC
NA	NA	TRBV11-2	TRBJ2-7	CASSLVVNLGEQYF	TGTGCCAGCAGCTTAGTAGTGAATTTGGGCGAGCAGTACTTC
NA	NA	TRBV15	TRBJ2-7	CATSRDPGFTPYEQYF	TGTGCCACCAGCAGAGACCCGGGCTTCACTCCCTACGAGCAGTACTTC
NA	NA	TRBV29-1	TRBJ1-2	CSVSREGNYGYTF	TGCAGCGTCTCGAGGGAGGGCAACTATGGCTACACCTTC
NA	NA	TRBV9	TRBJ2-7	CASSSLGTSNYEQYF	TGTGCCAGCAGCAGCCTGGGGACATCCAACTACGAGCAGTACTTC
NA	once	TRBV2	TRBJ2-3	CASSVHRADTQYF	TGTGCCAGCAGTGTCCATAGGGCAGATACGCAGTATTTT
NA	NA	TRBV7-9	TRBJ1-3	CASSPSPSGNTIYF	TGTGCCAGCAGCCCATCACCTTCTGGAAACACCATATATTTT
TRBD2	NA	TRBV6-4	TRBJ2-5	CASSDSLREGKGETQYF	TGTGCCAGCAGTGACTCTCTCAGGGAGGGAAAGGGAGAGACCCAGTACTTC
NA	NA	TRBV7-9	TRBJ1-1	CASSLGAGKTLGAFF	TGTGCCAGCAGCTTAGGGGCAGGAAAGACGCTCGGAGCTTTCTTT